The clone carrying this T cell receptor beta chain was recorded many times. Using its own MiXCR run on the 5' RACE reads, TCRdb lists one record per CDR3 protein. The sample lists just over 400,000 distinct CDR3 sequences, 20% to 25% seen once, with around 13% in the top ten. With V trimmed by 3 bases and J by 1 base, 11 bases remained unmatched. CDR1 SEHNR and CDR2 FQNEAQ come from the germline V gene (reference sequence). The CDR3 runs 18 residues. These data originate in a study of T-cell memory formation after mild COVID-19. Overall study context: The study found TCR clusters largely donor specific.

The chain is built from TRBV7-9 and TRBJ2-3; 9 bases are shared with TRBD2. This TCR was recovered from an adult woman who had mild COVID-19 (a few samples of this study predate the infection). Cell type and time point are not known. The sequenced sample was PBMCs or a T cell subset sorted from them (not recorded which). CDR3 in DNA: TGTGCCAGCAGCTTTATCGGTAGCGGGAGTAACCGCACAGATACGCAGTATTTT. Amino acids: CASSFIGSGSNRTDTQYF.